This entry concerns a single TCR beta chain. This clonotype occurred a few times. Its antigen is not yet known. Base qualities are not recorded, but no much larger clone differs from it by a single base. The CDR3 covers 20 residues, taking in both the cysteine and the phenylalanine. Only the CDR3 DNA stays, 60 bases, in frame from base 1. The junction shows trimming of 6 bases on V and 3 bases on J, and the gene matches do not reach 16 bases of it. CDR1 MNHNS and CDR2 SASEGT are derived from the germline V gene. Library method: 5' RACE. Sequencing was carried out with an Illumina HiSeq 2500. A second about 7 to 11 cycle PCR used a sample-barcoded 5' primer and a J-beta primer mix. A template-switch 5' adaptor carrying 12 random nucleotides introduced a unique molecular identifier onto each TCR beta cDNA molecule. At least 2.5 million CDR3-containing paired-end reads were obtained from each sample. First-strand cDNA synthesis was performed from all RNA using the Mint cDNA synthesis kit, with priming by a TRBC-specific oligonucleotide. All cDNA was treated with uracil-DNA glycosylase and then went through a first 18-cycle PCR with the universal primers M1SS and BC2_uni_R. The authors' pipeline ran thus. For normalization, 1 million high-quality reads, each with a distinct molecular identifier, were randomly selected from each sample. Instead of being binned into consensus sequences, reads that shared molecular identifiers were thrown out. MiTCR, with a Q25 quality threshold and the strictest error-elimination algorithm, was used for CDR3 identification, clonotype clustering and error correction. Lower-bound total TCR beta diversity was estimated with a nonparametric unseen species model using Euler transformation. In TCRdb, the public reads were trimmed at Q25 with fastp and aligned with MiXCR, with productive beta chains retained. Records with the same CDR3 protein are collapsed into one entry carrying the most frequent genes and DNA. TCRdb's processing, not the authors' own work, is the source of the V and J calls. In this sample the table shows some 860,000 distinct CDR3 sequences, more than 50% of which occur a single time. The ten largest clones take up roughly 25% of the sample.

The data derive from a study of blood T cells in healthy people across ages (dated by TCRdb to between 2015 and 2016). Some background on the complete study: In model experiments, roughly one uniquely barcoded TCR beta cDNA molecule per two T cells was captured by template switching. The study measured age-related changes in TCR beta repertoire diversity using deep sequencing normalized with unique cDNA molecular identifiers. Donors were grouped into four age groups: young (average 16 years), middle-aged (less than 40), aged (62) and long-lived (around 82). To avoid experimental bias, donors of different ages were distributed randomly across sequencing lanes. Using the same blood draw, the study looked at two additional independent replicas of 1 million unique cDNA reads for two donors, one aged 18 to 30 and the other aged 80 or older.

Study-level results and caveats: A strong correlation was found between observed TCR beta diversity and the percentage of naive T cells measured by flow cytometry. Bulk unsorted PBMC profiling prevented conclusive comparison of naive and antigen-experienced compartments. The CMV infection status of donors was not known, potentially confounding age-related changes in expanded clonotypes. Observed TCR beta diversity per million T cells fell roughly linearly with age, and a significant reduction was already apparent by age approximately 40. The long-lived group showed more naive CD4+ T cells, fewer expanded clones and increased TCR diversity than the aged group, suggesting age selection. Estimates of total diversity from one million sequenced T cells were regarded as lower bounds and underestimates.

Donors were 30 to 45 systemically healthy Caucasian individuals from Russia aged 6 to 90 years. Each donor gave about 9.2 milliliters of peripheral blood, drawn into EDTA-treated Vacutainer tubes. Ficoll-Paque density-gradient centrifugation was used to isolate PBMCs, with at least 6 million obtained per sample. Total RNA, at least 5 micrograms per sample, was extracted from PBMCs with Trizol reagent. Naive CD45RAhigh/CD27high T cell percentages were measured by flow cytometry on a PBMC aliquot from every donor. Input material: blood. The receptor was isolated from a man in his forties or fifties in good health. The rearranged chain carries TRBV6-1 and TRBJ2-4, with 14 bases aligning to TRBD2. The DNA sequence is given as TGTGCCAGCAGGTTCGCCCCGGGACTAGCGGGAGAAGGGGGCAAAAACATTCAGTACTTC. This codes for CASRFAPGLAGEGGKNIQYF.